This TCR beta chain was obtained from a study of shared clonotypes between healthy human individuals. Points on this clone: Its antigen is currently unknown.

Naive CD4+ cells were CD45RA-selected; the remaining cells were memory. Unmatched junction bases numbered 9, after V lost 4 bases and J lost 6 bases. Germline loops: CDR1 SGDLS, CDR2 YYNGEE. This CDR3 has 14 amino acids. Study-wide results and limits: Incompleteness in sorted-subset sequencing, despite large depth, was shown by rarefaction. Depth of sequencing was expected to influence donor clonotype sharing.

Methods used by the authors: ImmunoSEQ only sent back junction sequences with no quality scores, so filtering was done differently. Some clones are missing from TCRdb's copy, which holds only in-frame ones; the method was immunoSEQ multiplex PCR. V, J and clone size were drawn from that table, and D and trimming were deduced from the DNA. This table holds around 2.5 million clones, over 85% found once. The sequenced sample consisted of naive CD4+ T cells from PBMCs. As for subset: CD45RA+ positively selected. This TCR came from a man aged 18 to 29 in good health. Some clones in this sample may be carry-over from other donors' samples. The rearrangement links TRBV9 to TRBJ1-1; 7 bases agree with TRBD1. The CDR3 is CASSPGGGLAEAFF. The CDR3 DNA is TGTGCCAGCAGCCCAGGGGGGGGATTAGCTGAAGCTTTCTTT.